Listed here are 27 T cell receptor beta chains from one sample, sequenced in a study of beta chain features in type 1 diabetes. As every portion of the isolated RNA was reverse transcribed, the sequencing read expressed TCRB transcripts. TCRdb's table, derived via immunoSEQ multiplex PCR, lists solely in-frame clones and lacks some. The sample consists of roughly 130,000 clones, around a tenth of them appearing once. Specimen: central memory CD4+ T cells from blood. The receptors were gathered from a man in his late teens or twenties in good health.

This clone was recorded a few times. V gene TRBV5-1 combines with J gene TRBJ1-1; D uncertain. Trimming stripped 2 bases from V and 4 bases from J, with 9 bases between. The length of the CDR3 is 13 residues. The germline V gene has CDR1 SGHRS and CDR2 YFSETQ. CDR3 loop: CASSFSGITEAFF. CDR3 in DNA: TGCGCCAGCAGCTTCTCGGGGATCACTGAAGCTTTCTTT.

This sequence joins TRBV30 and TRBJ1-2, with 7 bases lining up with TRBD1. From germline, CDR1 is GTSNPN and CDR2 SVGIG (reference sequence). Trimming removed 1 base from V and 3 bases from J; junction bases left unmatched: 2. CDR3 length: 13 amino acids. The CDR3 bases are TGTGCCTGGAGTGCGGGGACAGACTATGGCTACACCTTC. Translation gives CAWSAGTDYGYTF.

This clone has a count of ten or more. V usage is TRBV23-1 and J usage is TRBJ2-5; 8 bases fit TRBD1. TRBV23-1 is identified as an open reading frame with a role that is uncertain. The CDR3 length is 14 residues. V shed 6 bases, J shed 3 bases, and the junction held 6 bases outside the gene matches. In nucleotides, the CDR3 is TGCGCCAGCAGGAGGGACAGGCTCAAAGAGACCCAGTACTTC. This sequence encodes CASRRDRLKETQYF.

This clone has a count of ten or more. The rearrangement links TRBV5-6 to TRBJ2-2, with D maybe TRBD1 (6 bases). This CDR3 has 14 amino acids. CDR1 is SGHDT, CDR2 YYEEEE, per germline. V was trimmed by 2 bases and J by 5 bases, leaving 10 bases between them. CDR3 sequence (DNA): TGTGCCAGCAGCTTCGGGCAGGGGACCGGGGAGCTGTTTTTT. As protein: CASSFGQGTGELFF.

This sequence joins TRBV7-9 and TRBJ2-1; 13 bases align to TRBD2. This CDR3 has 18 residues. The germline CDR1 and CDR2 sequences are SEHNR and FQNEAQ (reference sequence). V dropped 5 bases and J dropped 4; count of bases not matched to a gene: 11. The CDR3 reads CASSGLAGEDSPYNEQFF. In DNA form, the CDR3 reads TGTGCCAGCAGCGGACTAGCGGGGGAGGACTCCCCGTACAATGAGCAGTTCTTC.

The genes are TRBV7-8 and TRBJ2-1; possibly TRBD2 for D (5 bases). V lost 5 bases and J 0 bases, leaving 20 bases between the germline ends. The CDR3 runs to 18 residues. Germline CDR1 is SGHVS and CDR2 is FQNEAQ. CDR3 DNA: TGTGCCAGCAGCACTCCTCAGGATCGGGGAAGCTCCTACAATGAGCAGTTCTTC. It codes for CASSTPQDRGSSYNEQFF.

This clone was seen many times. The rearrangement uses TRBV30 and TRBJ2-7; TRBD1 agrees at 7 bases. The V gene's germline CDR1 is GTSNPN and CDR2 SVGIG (reference sequence). The CDR3 loop spans 13 amino acids. Trimming at V came to 5 bases and at J to 1 base, leaving 5 bases not matched to a gene. The CDR3 loop reads CAWARDSSYEQYF. CDR3 nucleotides: TGTGCCTGGGCCCGGGACAGTTCCTACGAGCAGTACTTC.

Here the CDR3 reads CASSYILDNEQFF. CDR3 nucleotides: TGTGCCAGCAGTTACATTCTCGACAATGAGCAGTTCTTC. The chain carries TRBV6-5 and TRBJ2-1; D not resolved. The CDR3 length is 13 residues. V lost 2 bases and J 5 bases, leaving 7 bases between the germline ends. Germline-derived CDR1 and CDR2 are MNHEY and SVGAGI.

The CDR3 protein is CASSLAGTGNEKLFF. In DNA, the CDR3 is TGCGCCAGCAGCTTGGCCGGGACAGGGAATGAAAAACTGTTTTTT. The V and J genes are TRBV5-1 and TRBJ1-4; 9 nucleotides agree with TRBD1. Per germline, CDR1 SGHRS and CDR2 YFSETQ. This CDR3 region has 15 residues. V was clipped by 0 bases and J by 5 bases; unmatched bases: 2.

This clone was seen only a few times. The chain joins TRBV6-1 to TRBJ2-7; possibly TRBD1 for D (5 bases). The CDR3 extends over 15 amino acids. Between the trimmed V and J ends, which lost 2 bases and 2 bases, there was a span of 13 bases. Germline V gives CDR1 MNHNS, CDR2 SASEGT. Written as DNA, the CDR3 is TGTGCCAGCAGTGAACCCGGCAGGGTTACCTACGAGCAGTACTTC. Translating it yields CASSEPGRVTYEQYF.

This clone was recorded a few times. The chain links TRBV2 to TRBJ1-2, with TRBD1 matching over 11 bases. V shed 7 bases and J 4 bases; nucleotides not matched to a gene: 17. The CDR3 loop spans 18 amino acids. CDR1 is SNHLY, CDR2 FYNNEI, per germline. CDR3 protein: CASNTAPGQGGSSYGYTF. In nucleotides, the CDR3 is TGTGCCAGCAACACAGCACCGGGACAGGGGGGTAGTAGCTATGGCTACACCTTC.

This clone has a single count. V and J are TRBV4-1 and TRBJ2-7, with 9 bases matching TRBD1. The germline V gene encodes CDR1 MGHRA and CDR2 YSYEKL. This CDR3 region has 15 residues. The V segment lost 4 bases and the J segment 3 bases; nucleotides outside the gene matches: 7. The CDR3 nucleotides read TGCGCCAGCAGCCCGGGGACAGGGCACAACTACGAGCAGTACTTC. This translates into CASSPGTGHNYEQYF.

Worth noting for this clone: The sample carries other DNA sequences with the same CDR3. DNA for the CDR3: TGCGCCAGCAGCCCACTAGCGGGGGGGCCCAATGAGCAGTTCTTC. Its translation: CASSPLAGGPNEQFF. This chain uses TRBV5-1 with TRBJ2-1; 13 bases fit TRBD2. J was trimmed by 6 bases and V by 4 bases; bases with no gene match: 4. The CDR3 contains 15 residues. Germline lookup yields CDR1 SGHRS and CDR2 YFSETQ.

The sample holds a few counts of this clone. The rearrangement links TRBV2 to TRBJ2-5; the match to TRBD2 covers 9 bases. This CDR3 is built from 15 residues. The germline CDR1 and CDR2 sequences are SNHLY and FYNNEI. J gave up 4 bases and V 3 bases, and 6 bases lay outside the gene matches. As DNA, the CDR3 is TGTGCCAGCAGTGACGGCGGGGGGGCTCTAGAGACCCAGTACTTC. Its protein product is CASSDGGGALETQYF.

The J gene is TRBJ2-2, the V gene TRBV4-2; TRBD1 matches 11 bases. This CDR3 is built from 16 residues. Trimming at V came to 2 bases and at J to 2 bases, leaving 1 base not matched to a gene. Germline CDR1 LGHNA, CDR2 YNFKEQ. The CDR3 here is CASSQRTGGNTGELFF. DNA of the CDR3: TGTGCCAGCAGCCAACGGACAGGGGGCAACACCGGGGAGCTGTTTTTT.

This clone was counted between two and nine times. The chain uses TRBV7-9 and TRBJ1-6, with 9 bases that match TRBD1. Germline CDR1 SEHNR, CDR2 FQNEAQ (reference sequence). CDR3 length: 15 amino acids. The trim removed 5 bases at V and 7 bases at J, leaving 6 bases unmatched. The CDR3 nucleotides read TGTGCCAGCAGCCCGAGGGGGACAGGGAATTCACCCCTCCACTTT. Its translation is CASSPRGTGNSPLHF. The full variable domain, rest sourced from reference TRBV7-9 and TRBJ1-6, is DTGVSQNPRHKITKRGQNVTFRCDPISEHNRLYWYRQTLGQGPEFLTYFQNEAQLEKSRLLSDRFSAERPKGSFSTLEIQRTEQGDSAMYLCASSPRGTGNSPLHFGNGTRLTVT.

This clone has at least ten counts. The chain links TRBV19 to TRBJ2-7; tentative D call: TRBD2 (6 bases). Germline V gene sequence: CDR1 LNHDA, CDR2 SQIVND (reference sequence). The germline V and J ends were trimmed by 3 bases and 2 bases, with 11 bases remaining between them. The length of the CDR3 is 14 residues. The CDR3 loop is CASSIGGAAYEQYF. CDR3 DNA sequence: TGTGCCAGTAGTATCGGAGGGGCTGCCTACGAGCAGTACTTC.

This clone was seen a few times. The chain carries TRBV11-2 and TRBJ2-1, with TRBD2 matching 8 bases. The CDR3 is made up of 15 amino acids. V was clipped by 4 bases and J by 6 bases; unmatched bases: 8. The germline gives CDR1 SGHAT, CDR2 FQNNGV. The CDR3 here is CASSSGLDGVNEQFF. The CDR3 region has the DNA TGTGCCAGCAGCTCGGGACTAGACGGTGTCAATGAGCAGTTCTTC.

This clone was seen only a few times. The chain has TRBV4-1 and TRBJ2-1; D remains unclear. V shed 2 bases and J shed 5 bases, with 7 bases lying between them. This CDR3 comprises 13 residues. Germline values: CDR1 MGHRA, CDR2 YSYEKL. In DNA, the CDR3 is TGCGCCAGCAGCCAACTGGCCCACAATGAGCAGTTCTTC. Protein sequence: CASSQLAHNEQFF.

The rearrangement uses TRBV4-1 and TRBJ2-5; TRBD2 matches 13 bases. CDR3 size: 19 residues. The germline V gene has CDR1 MGHRA and CDR2 YSYEKL. V dropped 0 bases and J dropped 5; count of bases not matched to a gene: 12. Here the CDR3 reads CASSQDLLRLAGGEETQYF. The CDR3 bases are TGCGCCAGCAGCCAAGATCTTTTGCGACTAGCGGGGGGCGAGGAGACCCAGTACTTC.

This clone was seen only a few times. The chain recombines TRBV5-4 with TRBJ1-4, with D unclear. V was cut by 3 bases and J by 0 bases, with 6 bases left in between. Germline V lookup: CDR1 SGHNT, CDR2 YYREEE (reference sequence). The length of the CDR3 is 14 residues. The CDR3 DNA follows: TGTGCCAGCAGCTCACAGTCAACTAATGAAAAACTGTTTTTT. Translating gives CASSSQSTNEKLFF.

A few counts support this clone. The chain joins TRBV5-5 to TRBJ1-2, with TRBD1 matching 9 bases. J lost 0 bases, V lost 1 base, and 1 base had no gene match. Germline-derived CDR1 and CDR2 are SGHKS and YYEKEE (reference sequence). The CDR3 is 15 amino acids. As DNA, the CDR3 is TGTGCCAGCAGCTTGACAGGGGGCGCTAACTATGGCTACACCTTC. Its translation is CASSLTGGANYGYTF.

This clone was seen a handful of times. V usage is TRBV19 and J usage is TRBJ1-5; 9 nucleotides align to TRBD1. J lost 2 bases, V lost 6 bases, and 11 bases had no gene match. This CDR3 is 17 amino acids long. CDR1 is LNHDA and CDR2 is SQIVND in the germline V gene (reference sequence). The CDR3 reads CASSQGTGMGGNQPQHF. The CDR3 DNA reads as TGTGCCAGTAGCCAAGGGACAGGGATGGGGGGCAATCAGCCCCAGCATTTT.

The chain joins TRBV7-9 to TRBJ2-5; 7 nucleotides line up with TRBD2. CDR1 is SEHNR and CDR2 is FQNEAQ in the germline V gene (reference sequence). The CDR3 has 14 residues. V dropped 8 bases and J dropped 1; count of bases not matched to a gene: 7. The CDR3 DNA is TGTGCCAGCCCCCCCAGCGGGACCCAAGAGACCCAGTACTTC. It is translated as CASPPSGTQETQYF.

This chain links TRBV7-2 with TRBJ2-1, with 11 bases aligning to TRBD2. The V gene's germline CDR1 is SGHTA and CDR2 FQGNSA. The CDR3 contains 17 residues. The V and J ends lost 6 bases and 10 bases, in that order; junction bases with no gene match: 17. Here the CDR3 DNA reads TGTGCCAGCAGTAGGGGGACTAGCGGTACCCCACCCAAGGAGCAGTTCTTC. Protein: CASSRGTSGTPPKEQFF.

The gene calls are TRBV5-6 and TRBJ2-1; D is ambiguous. Germline V gene data show CDR1 as SGHDT and CDR2 as YYEEEE. V lost 4 bases and J lost 0, with 11 bases in between. The CDR3 is 15 residues long. CDR3 DNA sequence: TGTGCCAGCAGCACCTTGCTGAGCTCCTACAATGAGCAGTTCTTC. Encoded protein: CASSTLLSSYNEQFF. Using reference TRBV5-6 and TRBJ2-1 for the parts outside the CDR3, the full variable domain is DAGVTQSPTHLIKTRGQQVTLRCSPKSGHDTVSWYQQALGQGPQFIFQYYEEEERQRGNFPDRFSGHQFPNYSSELNVNALLLGDSALYLCASSTLLSSYNEQFFGPGTRLTVL.

This clone was observed many times. The rearrangement uses TRBV14 and TRBJ2-2; D might be TRBD2 (5 bases). Per germline, CDR1 SGHDN and CDR2 FVKESK. The CDR3 is 14 residues long. V lost 4 bases, J lost 1 base, and 7 bases lay in between. CDR3 sequence reads: CASSRRENTGELFF. CDR3 in DNA: TGTGCCAGCAGCCGACGGGAGAACACCGGGGAGCTGTTTTTT. Looking up the rest from reference TRBV14 and TRBJ2-2 gives the full variable domain: EAGVTQFPSHSVIEKGQTVTLRCDPISGHDNLYWYRRVMGKEIKFLLHFVKESKQDESGMPNNRFLAERTGGTYSTLKVQPAELEDSGVYFCASSRRENTGELFFGEGSRLTVL.